The clone carrying this T cell receptor beta chain is deemed medium-sized. The antigen is undetermined. The source of the sample is a study of molecular identifiers for immune sequencing clone quantification. Regarding the study as a whole: Reportedly, one cell's Jurkat TCR RNA was detected within 1,100,000 naive CD8 cells.

In TCRdb, the PCR reads were re-called with MiXCR into one record per CDR3 protein. Altogether 8,500 to 11,000 distinct CDR3 sequences are present, around a fifth being singletons, with the ten largest covering approximately 1.7%. This TCR was sampled from a human donor in good health. Some libraries in this study had Jurkat cell RNA spiked in. Sequencing input: naive CD8+ T cells from blood, with Jurkat cell RNA spiked in. Noted subset: FACS-sorted CD8+CD4-CCR7+CD45RA+ naive T cells.

The CDR3 nucleotides are TGTGCCAGTAGCCCACGGGGACCCACCTACGAGCAGTACTTC. Protein product: CASSPRGPTYEQYF. The V and J genes are TRBV19 and TRBJ2-7, with D tentatively TRBD1 or TRBD2 (5 bases each). The ends were cut back, 6 bases at V and 2 bases at J, with 14 bases in the middle. The CDR3 covers 14 residues. Germline V gives CDR1 LNHDA, CDR2 SQIVND (reference sequence).